The clone carrying this T cell receptor beta chain was seen ten or more times. The antigen is unknown. These data originate in a study of blood T cells in healthy people across ages. Points from the study as a whole: Long-lived donors carried more naive CD4+ cells and greater diversity than aged donors. Naive and antigen-experienced cells could not be conclusively compared, given unsorted PBMCs.

For the second PCR, which ran for about 6 to 11 cycles, a sample-barcoded 5' primer and a J-beta primer mix were used. TCRdb reanalysed the 5' RACE reads using MiXCR and keeps one entry per CDR3 protein. The profile shows hundreds of thousands of distinct CDR3 sequences, more than 45% of them singletons. The sequence was obtained from a man aged 55 to 70 in good health. The sequencing sample was made of blood.

The CDR3 DNA sequence: TGCAGTGCTCCCGGGACTAGCACCCGGAACGGGGAGCTGTTTTTT. This encodes CSAPGTSTRNGELFF. The chain combines TRBV20-1 with TRBJ2-2; TRBD2 agrees at 9 bases. The CDR3 totals 15 residues. The V and J ends lost 5 bases and 7 bases, in that order; junction bases with no gene match: 11. Per the germline V gene, CDR1 is DFQATT and CDR2 is SNEGSKA (reference sequence).